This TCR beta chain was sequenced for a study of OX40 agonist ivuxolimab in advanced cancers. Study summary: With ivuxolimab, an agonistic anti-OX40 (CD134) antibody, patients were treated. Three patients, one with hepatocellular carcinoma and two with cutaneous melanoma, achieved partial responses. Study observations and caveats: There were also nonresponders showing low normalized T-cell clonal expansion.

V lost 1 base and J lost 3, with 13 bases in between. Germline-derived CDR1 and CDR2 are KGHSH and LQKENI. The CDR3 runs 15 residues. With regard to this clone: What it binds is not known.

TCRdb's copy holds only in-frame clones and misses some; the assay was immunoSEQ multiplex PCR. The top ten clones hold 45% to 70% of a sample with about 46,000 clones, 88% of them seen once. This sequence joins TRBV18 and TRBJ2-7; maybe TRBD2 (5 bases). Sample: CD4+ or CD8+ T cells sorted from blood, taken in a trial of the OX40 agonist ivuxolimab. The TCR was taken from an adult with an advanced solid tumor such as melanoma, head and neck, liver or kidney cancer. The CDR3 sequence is CASSPLPLEGYEQYF. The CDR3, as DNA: TGTGCCAGCTCACCACTGCCTTTAGAGGGCTACGAGCAGTACTTC.